This TCR beta chain was documented in a study of T-cell reconstitution after alpha-beta-depleted transplantation in children. Study findings and constraints: Day-60 TCRbeta diversity that was high in some patients was derived from surviving recipient T cells and thymic progenitors. T-cell counts and diversity at one year post-transplant came mainly from newly produced T cells.

The CDR3 runs to 17 residues. Trimming took 0 bases from V and 1 from J, leaving 13 bases between them. CDR1 LNHNV and CDR2 YYDKDF come from the germline V gene (reference sequence). The sample holds many counts of this clonotype. What it recognizes is unknown. The authors prepared the TCRbeta library with unique molecular identifiers. TCRdb redid the calling of the PCR reads with MiXCR, one entry per CDR3 protein. The table lists about 250,000 distinct CDR3 sequences, under 30% of them singletons, with 4% to 5.5% in the top ten. The source was PBMCs, mostly from graft donor cells, collected 360 days after TCRalphabeta/CD19-depleted stem cell transplant. The chain carries TRBV15 and TRBJ2-1; D unclear. This TCR was recovered from a female patient aged 2 to 10 who had a stem cell transplant for congenital amegakaryocytic thrombocytopenia, so the T cells may come from the graft donor. The DNA of the CDR3 is TGTGCCACCAGCAGAGAGGGTGGGCCGGGTTCCTACAATGAGCAGTTCTTC. Amino acid sequence: CATSREGGPGSYNEQFF. Filled out from reference TRBV15 and TRBJ2-1, the complete variable domain reads DAMVIQNPRYQVTQFGKPVTLSCSQTLNHNVMYWYQQKSSQAPKLLFHYYDKDFNNEADTPDNFQSRRPNTSFCFLDIRSPGLGDTAMYLCATSREGGPGSYNEQFFGPGTRLTVL.